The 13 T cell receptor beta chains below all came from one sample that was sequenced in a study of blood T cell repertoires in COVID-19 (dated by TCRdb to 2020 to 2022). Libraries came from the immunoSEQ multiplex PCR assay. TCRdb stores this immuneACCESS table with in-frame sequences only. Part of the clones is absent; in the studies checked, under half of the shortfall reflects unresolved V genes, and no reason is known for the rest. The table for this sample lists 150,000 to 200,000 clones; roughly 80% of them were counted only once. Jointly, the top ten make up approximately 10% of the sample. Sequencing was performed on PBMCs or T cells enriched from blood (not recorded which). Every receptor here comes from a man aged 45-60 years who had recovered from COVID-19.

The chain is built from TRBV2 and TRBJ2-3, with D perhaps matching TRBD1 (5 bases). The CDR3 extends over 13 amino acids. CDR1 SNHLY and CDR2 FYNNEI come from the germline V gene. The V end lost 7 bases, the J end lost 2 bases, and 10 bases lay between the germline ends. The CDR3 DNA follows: TGTGCCAGCATTAGACAGCTCACAGATACGCAGTATTTT. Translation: CASIRQLTDTQYF.

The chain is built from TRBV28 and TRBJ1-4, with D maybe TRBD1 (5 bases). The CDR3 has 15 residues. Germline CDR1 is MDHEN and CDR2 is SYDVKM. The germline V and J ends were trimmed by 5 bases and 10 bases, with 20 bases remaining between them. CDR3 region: CASSDSARAFGKLFF. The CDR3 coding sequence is TGTGCCAGCAGTGATTCGGCCAGGGCGTTTGGAAAACTGTTTTTT.

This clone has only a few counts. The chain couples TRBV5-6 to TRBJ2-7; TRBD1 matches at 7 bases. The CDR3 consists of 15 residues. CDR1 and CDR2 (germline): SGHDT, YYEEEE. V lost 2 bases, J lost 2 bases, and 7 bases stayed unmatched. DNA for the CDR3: TGTGCCAGCAGCTTTTATGGGACAGCCCCCTACGAGCAGTACTTC. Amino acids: CASSFYGTAPYEQYF. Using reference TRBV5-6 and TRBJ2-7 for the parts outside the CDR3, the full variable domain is DAGVTQSPTHLIKTRGQQVTLRCSPKSGHDTVSWYQQALGQGPQFIFQYYEEEERQRGNFPDRFSGHQFPNYSSELNVNALLLGDSALYLCASSFYGTAPYEQYFGPGTRLTVT.

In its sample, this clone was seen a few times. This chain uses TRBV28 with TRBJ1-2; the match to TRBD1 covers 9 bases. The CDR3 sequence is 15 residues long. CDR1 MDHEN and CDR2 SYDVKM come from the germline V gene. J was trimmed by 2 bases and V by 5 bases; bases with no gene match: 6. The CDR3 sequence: CASSLPDRGNYGYTF. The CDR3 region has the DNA TGTGCCAGCAGTCTGCCGGACAGGGGAAACTATGGCTACACCTTC.

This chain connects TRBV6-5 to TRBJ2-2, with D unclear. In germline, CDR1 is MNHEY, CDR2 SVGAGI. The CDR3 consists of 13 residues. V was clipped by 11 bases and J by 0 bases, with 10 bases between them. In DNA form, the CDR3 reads TGTGCCTCTGGAGACCCGAACACCGGGGAGCTGTTTTTT. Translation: CASGDPNTGELFF.

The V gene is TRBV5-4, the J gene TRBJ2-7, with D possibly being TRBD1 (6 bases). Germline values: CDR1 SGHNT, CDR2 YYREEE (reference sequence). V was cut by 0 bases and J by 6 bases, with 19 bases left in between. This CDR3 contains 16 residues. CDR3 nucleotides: TGTGCCAGCAGCTTGGCCGGAGACAGGTTCGATCGCGAGCAGTACTTC. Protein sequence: CASSLAGDRFDREQYF.

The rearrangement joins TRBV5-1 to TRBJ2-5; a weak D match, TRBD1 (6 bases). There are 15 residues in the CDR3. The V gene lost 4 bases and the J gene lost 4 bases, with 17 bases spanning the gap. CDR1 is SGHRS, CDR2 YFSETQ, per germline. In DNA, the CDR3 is TGCGCCAGCAGCCCACAGGGTGGTGGGGGAGAGACCCAGTACTTC. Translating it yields CASSPQGGGGETQYF.

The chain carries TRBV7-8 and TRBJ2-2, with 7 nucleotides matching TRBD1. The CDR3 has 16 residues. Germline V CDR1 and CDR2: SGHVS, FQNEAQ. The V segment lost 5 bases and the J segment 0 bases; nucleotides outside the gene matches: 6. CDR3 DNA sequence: TGTGCCAGCAGCCTACAGGGGTCCACGAACACCGGGGAGCTGTTTTTT. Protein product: CASSLQGSTNTGELFF.

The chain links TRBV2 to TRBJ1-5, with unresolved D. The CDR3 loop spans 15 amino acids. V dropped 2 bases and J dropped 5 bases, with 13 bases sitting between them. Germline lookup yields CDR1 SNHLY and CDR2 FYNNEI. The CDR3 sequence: CASSEFASPDQPQHF. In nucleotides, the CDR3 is TGTGCCAGCAGTGAATTCGCCTCTCCAGATCAGCCCCAGCATTTT.

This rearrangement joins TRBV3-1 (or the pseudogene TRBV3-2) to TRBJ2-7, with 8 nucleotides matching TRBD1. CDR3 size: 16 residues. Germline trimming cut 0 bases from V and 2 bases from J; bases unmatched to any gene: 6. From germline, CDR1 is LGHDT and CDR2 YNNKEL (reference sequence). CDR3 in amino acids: CASSQDPGTGTYEQYF. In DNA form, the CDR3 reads TGTGCCAGCAGCCAAGACCCCGGGACAGGTACCTACGAGCAGTACTTC.

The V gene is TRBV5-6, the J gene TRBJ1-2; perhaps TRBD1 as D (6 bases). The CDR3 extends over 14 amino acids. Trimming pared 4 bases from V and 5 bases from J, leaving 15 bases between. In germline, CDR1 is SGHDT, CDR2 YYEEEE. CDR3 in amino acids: CASSPQLGGYGYTF. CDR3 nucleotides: TGTGCCAGCAGCCCCCAATTAGGGGGTTATGGCTACACCTTC. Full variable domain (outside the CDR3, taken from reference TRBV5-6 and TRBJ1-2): DAGVTQSPTHLIKTRGQQVTLRCSPKSGHDTVSWYQQALGQGPQFIFQYYEEEERQRGNFPDRFSGHQFPNYSSELNVNALLLGDSALYLCASSPQLGGYGYTFGSGTRLTVV.

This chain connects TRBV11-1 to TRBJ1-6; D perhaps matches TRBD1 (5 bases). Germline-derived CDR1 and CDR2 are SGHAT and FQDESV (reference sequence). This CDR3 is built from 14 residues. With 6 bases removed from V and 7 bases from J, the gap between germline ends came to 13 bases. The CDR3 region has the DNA TGTGCCAGCAGTCCCGACAGAACCAATTCACCCCTCCACTTT. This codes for CASSPDRTNSPLHF.

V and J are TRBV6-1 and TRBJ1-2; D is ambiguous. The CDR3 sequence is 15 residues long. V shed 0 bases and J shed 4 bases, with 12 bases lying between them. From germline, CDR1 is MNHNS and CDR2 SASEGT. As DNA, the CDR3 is TGTGCCAGCAGTGAAGCTCCCGCGGAGGGCTATGGCTACACCTTC. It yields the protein CASSEAPAEGYGYTF.